The sequence of this T cell receptor beta chain was determined in a study of blood T cell repertoires in COVID-19. In the study overall: Sample material is recorded as cDNA or gDNA derived from T cells, B-cell-depleted T cells, or PBMCs.

CDR3 length equals 16 residues. Germline values: CDR1 SGHRS, CDR2 YFSETQ. Losses at the gene ends were 0 bases for V and 0 bases for J; bases not matched to a gene: 4. Original methodology: It was from reference gene primer amplification that nucleated cell counts were estimated. Sequenced by immunoSEQ multiplex PCR; TCRdb stores in-frame clones only, minus some. V, J and clone size are taken as reported in that table, and D and trimming were inferred from the DNA itself. Here the sample spans some 150,000 clones, more than 75% being singletons. The clonotype comes from a man between 65 and 85 years old with acute or convalescent COVID-19. The rearrangement uses TRBV5-1 and TRBJ2-3, with 7 bases identical to TRBD2. Sequenced: peripheral blood. Here the CDR3 reads CASSLGAGLSTDTQYF. CDR3 DNA: TGCGCCAGCAGCTTGGGAGCGGGACTTAGCACAGATACGCAGTATTTT.